The T cell receptor (beta chain) under discussion was sequenced for a study of blood T cell repertoires in COVID-19 (TCRdb year 2020). As for the study more broadly: Samples covering the acute and convalescent phases of COVID-19 were provided by collaborators in the United States, Italy and Spain. The prospective study material was composed of cDNA or gDNA derived from T cells, B-cell-depleted T cells, or PBMCs. The dataset comprised deeply sampled blood TCRbeta repertoires from subjects exposed to, actively infected with, or recovered from COVID-19. A freely available public database, intended as a resource for researchers studying the immune response to SARS-CoV-2, is where the repertoires were released. Samples were obtained from the ongoing ImmuneRACE study (first 160 participants) and from about 1,300 subjects provided by 6 global collaborators. Nearly every sample came with metadata listing a de-identified subject ID, COVID-19 status, age in years and sex. HLA class I and class II types, where available, came from metadata supplied by the sample provider rather than from assay-based typing.

Broader findings and caveats from the paper: How much clinical and demographic metadata was included differed by source and by participant, and the metadata was provided uncurated.

TCRbeta CDR3 regions were amplified from genomic DNA by means of the immunoSEQ Assay, a bias-controlled multiplex PCR. For the original study's pipeline: The number of nucleated cells in each sample was estimated from the amplification of reference gene primers within the assay. Sequence reads were collapsed and filtered to measure the absolute abundance of every unique TCRbeta CDR3 rearrangement. For each sample, productive Simpson clonality was calculated as the square root of Simpson's diversity index across productive rearrangements. In TCRdb, the immuneACCESS table is reduced to in-frame sequences with V and J assigned. These tables do not hold every clone; where another copy was compared, an unresolved V gene accounts for under half, and the others remain unexplained. From that table come the V and J calls and clone size; the DNA was used to work out D and trimming. The sample table records around 200,000 clones; about 83% of these occur just once. In total, the top ten clones hold roughly 8.8% of the sample.

Cut back by 4 bases and 6 bases, the V and J ends lie 15 bases apart. There are 14 amino acids in the CDR3, from cysteine to phenylalanine inclusive. Here the CDR3 DNA is all that survives: 42 bases in frame from base 1. The CDR1 and CDR2 encoded by the germline V gene are LGHNA and YSLEER. Whole blood was collected in K2EDTA tubes by collaborating institutions according to the institutions' own protocols. For TCRbeta analysis, collaborators shipped samples in one of three forms: frozen whole blood, isolated PBMCs, or DNA extracted from either of those sample types. Points on this clone: This clone's antigen is unknown. No per-base quality is available; no much larger clone lies one base away.

This TCR was sampled from a man aged 40-50 years with active or convalescent COVID-19. This chain joins TRBV4-3 to TRBJ1-1; matching of 5 bases hints at TRBD1 as the D gene. The specimen sequenced was peripheral blood. The CDR3 region has the sequence CASSRGERGAEAFF. The base sequence is TGCGCCAGCAGCCGGGGCGAACGTGGGGCTGAAGCTTTCTTT.